The source of this TCR beta chain is a study of lymphopenia after photon versus proton radiotherapy. Study-wide results and caveats: Relative stability marked proton patients; photon patients lost diversity and naive cells. Post-nadir diversity loss with photons came from oligoclonal expansion, particularly CD8+ Temra cells. A bigger post-nadir fall in TCR diversity correlated inversely with survival time in deceased patients.

TCRdb keeps only in-frame clones here, not all; method: immunoSEQ multiplex PCR. The table lists about 30,000 clones, more than 75% of them singletons. CDR3 length: 16 residues. Trimming pared 6 bases from V and 0 bases from J, leaving 14 bases between. Germline CDR1 is LNHDA and CDR2 is SQIVND (reference sequence). Points on this clone: The antigen is undetermined.

This specimen was peripheral blood, taken from a patient treated with proton-based radiotherapy. This sequence joins TRBV19 and TRBJ2-2; unclear D gene. This receptor was taken from a woman aged 55-69 years with cholangiocarcinoma. Some clones in this sample may be carry-over from other donors' samples. In DNA, the CDR3 is TGTGCCAGTAGAAGGGATTTTATTGCGAACACCGGGGAGCTGTTTTTT. Residues: CASRRDFIANTGELFF.